This T cell receptor beta chain emerged from a study of OX40 agonist ivuxolimab in advanced cancers. Libraries were prepared by immunoSEQ multiplex PCR; TCRdb keeps only in-frame clonotypes and omits some of them. The table includes roughly 67,000 clones, roughly 91% detected once. The CDR3 sequence is 16 residues long. After removal of 5 bases from V and 7 bases from J, the junction contained 13 bases not matched to a gene. From germline, CDR1 is SGHRS and CDR2 YFSETQ. Concerning this clone: Its antigen is as yet unknown.

Broader study findings: In general, CD8+ T cells held more expanded clones than CD4+ did, on average.

V is TRBV5-1 and J is TRBJ2-1, with 9 nucleotides matching TRBD2. The sequenced sample was CD4+ or CD8+ T cells sorted from blood, obtained in a trial of the OX40 agonist ivuxolimab. The TCR comes from an adult with an advanced solid tumor such as melanoma, head and neck, liver or kidney cancer. The CDR3 region is CASRIVAGLALNEQFF. The DNA of the CDR3 is TGCGCCAGCAGGATAGTTGCGGGACTAGCTCTAAATGAGCAGTTCTTC.